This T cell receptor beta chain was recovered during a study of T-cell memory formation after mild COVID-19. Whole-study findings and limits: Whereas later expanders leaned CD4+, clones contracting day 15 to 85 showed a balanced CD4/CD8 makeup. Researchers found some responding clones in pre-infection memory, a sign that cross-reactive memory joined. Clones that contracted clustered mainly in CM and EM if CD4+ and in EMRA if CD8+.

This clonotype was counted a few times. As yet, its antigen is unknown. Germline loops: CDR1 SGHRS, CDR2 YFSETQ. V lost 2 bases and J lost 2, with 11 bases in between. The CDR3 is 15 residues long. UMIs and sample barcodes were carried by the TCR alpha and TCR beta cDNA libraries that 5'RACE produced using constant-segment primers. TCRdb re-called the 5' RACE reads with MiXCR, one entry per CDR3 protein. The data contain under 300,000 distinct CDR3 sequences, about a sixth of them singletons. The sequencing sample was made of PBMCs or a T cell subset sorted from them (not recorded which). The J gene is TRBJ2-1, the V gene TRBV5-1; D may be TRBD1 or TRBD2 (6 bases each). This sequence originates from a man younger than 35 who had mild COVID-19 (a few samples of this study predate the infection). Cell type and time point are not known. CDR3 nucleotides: TGCGCCAGCAGCTTCGAGGGGGGCCCCTACAATGAGCAGTTCTTC. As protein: CASSFEGGPYNEQFF. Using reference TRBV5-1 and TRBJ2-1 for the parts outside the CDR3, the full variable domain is KAGVTQTPRYLIKTRGQQVTLSCSPISGHRSVSWYQQTPGQGLQFLFEYFSETQRNKGNFPGRFSGRQFSNSRSEMNVSTLELGDSALYLCASSFEGGPYNEQFFGPGTRLTVL.